Listed below are T cell receptor beta chains from one sample, sequenced in a study of early T cells in non-severe SARS-CoV-2 infection. One entry per CDR3 protein, called by TCRdb with MiXCR from the 5' RACE reads. The sample carries more than 35,000 distinct CDR3 sequences, about 5% recorded once. The sequencing input was whole blood. These receptors were taken from an adult who was a healthcare worker with PCR-confirmed SARS-CoV-2 infection or an uninfected control (not recorded which). CDR3s include the opening cysteine and the closing phenylalanine or tryptophan. The order of the fields is clone size, D gene, J gene, CDR3 length, V gene, CDR3 protein, CDR3 DNA. D genes are given only for firm matches. Rows may omit the clone size; those that give it use once, few, many or a size class.

>many|-|TRBJ2-7|14|TRBV9
CASSPERGPYEQYF
TGTGCCAGCAGCCCCGAGAGGGGCCCCTACGAGCAGTACTTC
>many|-|TRBJ2-6|14|TRBV12-3/TRBV12-4
CASSRHSGANVLTF
TGTGCCAGCAGCCGTCACTCTGGGGCCAACGTCCTGACTTTC
>-|TRBD2|TRBJ2-3|15|TRBV3-1
CASSQSGGKTDTQYF
TGTGCCAGCAGCCAAAGCGGGGGGAAAACGGATACGCAGTATTTT
>many|-|TRBJ1-2|14|TRBV30
CAWRARGSLYGYTF
TGTGCCTGGAGGGCGAGGGGATCTCTCTATGGCTACACCTTC
>many|TRBD1|TRBJ2-1|14|TRBV6-1
CASSVDRGFYEQFF
TGTGCCAGCAGTGTGGACAGGGGGTTTTATGAGCAGTTCTTC
>many|-|TRBJ2-1|14|TRBV18
CASSPVPSSNEQFF
TGTGCCAGCTCACCCGTCCCCAGTAGCAATGAGCAGTTCTTC
>many|-|TRBJ2-7|12|TRBV20-1
CSAREDTYEQYF
TGCAGTGCTAGAGAGGACACCTACGAGCAGTACTTC
>many|-|TRBJ1-4|13|TRBV30
CAWRTGTNEKLFF
TGTGCCTGGAGGACCGGGACTAATGAAAAACTGTTTTTT
>many|-|TRBJ2-1|16|TRBV20-1
CSASTPVSVLYNEQFF
TGCAGTGCTAGTACGCCGGTCTCTGTTCTCTACAATGAGCAGTTCTTC
>many|-|TRBJ1-2|14|TRBV27
CASSWGRGNYGYTF
TGTGCCAGCAGTTGGGGTAGGGGTAACTATGGCTACACCTTC
>many|-|TRBJ1-2|13|TRBV27
CASSGIEGYGYTF
TGTGCCAGCAGTGGGATAGAAGGCTATGGCTACACCTTC
>many|TRBD1|TRBJ1-1|14|TRBV18
CASSPGQVNTEAFF
TGTGCCAGCTCCCCAGGACAGGTGAACACTGAAGCTTTCTTT
>few|-|TRBJ1-1|14|TRBV12-3/TRBV12-4
CASSLALGRIEAFF
TGTGCCAGCAGTTTAGCGCTTGGCCGGATTGAAGCTTTCTTT
>many|-|TRBJ1-1|14|TRBV12-2
CASRLGQGDTEAFF
TGTGCAAGTCGCTTAGGGCAGGGGGACACTGAAGCTTTCTTT
>many|-|TRBJ1-5|15|TRBV6-6
CASSYSPQADQPQHF
TGTGCCAGCAGTTACTCGCCGCAGGCTGATCAGCCCCAGCATTTT
>many|-|TRBJ2-7|14|TRBV5-1
CASSLAGRPYEQYF
TGCGCCAGCAGCTTGGCGGGACGGCCCTACGAGCAGTACTTC
>many|TRBD2|TRBJ2-1|18|TRBV2
CASSDSGAGGPRSNEQFF
TGTGCCAGCAGTGACTCCGGAGCGGGGGGGCCTAGGTCGAATGAGCAGTTCTTC
>-|-|TRBJ2-7|13|TRBV3-2
CASTTGGSYEQYF
TGTGCCAGCACTACCGGGGGCTCCTACGAGCAGTACTTC
>many|-|TRBJ1-2|13|TRBV6-1
CASSPDWYYGYTF
TGTGCCAGCAGCCCTGACTGGTACTATGGCTACACCTTC
>many|TRBD1|TRBJ2-1|13|TRBV6-6
CASKRQGSDEQFF
TGTGCCAGCAAGAGACAGGGAAGTGATGAGCAGTTCTTC
>many|TRBD2|TRBJ2-7|18|TRBV20-1
CSARPGTSGGKRSYEQYF
TGCAGTGCCAGACCTGGGACTAGCGGGGGAAAGCGCTCCTACGAGCAGTACTTC
>many|TRBD2|TRBJ2-1|15|TRBV29-1
CSVERILAAYNEQFF
TGCAGCGTTGAAAGGATCCTAGCGGCTTACAATGAGCAGTTCTTC
>many|-|TRBJ2-3|11|TRBV6-6
CASSSTDTQYF
TGTGCCAGCAGCTCCACAGATACGCAGTATTTT
>few|-|TRBJ1-4|15|TRBV2
CASSERQPRRVSLFF
TGTGCCAGCAGTGAAAGGCAGCCCCGTCGTGTTTCACTGTTTTTT
>many|-|TRBJ2-5|13|TRBV30
CATQRGVQETQYF
TGTGCTACCCAGAGGGGGGTACAAGAGACCCAGTACTTC
>many|TRBD1|TRBJ2-1|14|TRBV14
CASSQFGQGSEQFF
TGTGCCAGCAGCCAGTTTGGACAGGGTAGTGAGCAGTTCTTC
>many|-|TRBJ2-3|11|TRBV10-3
CAISRGDTQYF
TGTGCCATCAGCCGAGGGGATACGCAGTATTTT
>many|TRBD1|TRBJ2-6|15|TRBV12-3/TRBV12-4
CASSVQGTGANVLTF
TGTGCCAGCAGTGTACAGGGGACTGGGGCCAACGTCCTGACTTTC
>many|TRBD1|TRBJ1-4|16|TRBV2
CASRPGDRATNEKLFF
TGTGCCAGCAGACCCGGGGACAGAGCAACTAATGAAAAACTGTTTTTT
>many|-|TRBJ2-1|14|TRBV20-1
CSASRGTSYNEQFF
TGCAGTGCTAGTAGGGGGACCTCCTACAATGAGCAGTTCTTC
>many|-|TRBJ2-1|13|TRBV11-2
CASSFSSHNEQFF
TGTGCCAGCAGCTTTTCAAGCCACAATGAGCAGTTCTTC
>many|-|TRBJ1-2|17|TRBV6-1
CASRERPTGTTNYGYTF
TGTGCCAGCAGAGAACGACCGACAGGCACCACTAACTATGGCTACACCTTC
>many|-|TRBJ2-1|14|TRBV30
CAWRRPGPGDEQFF
TGTGCCTGGAGACGCCCGGGCCCCGGGGATGAGCAGTTCTTC
>many|-|TRBJ2-5|14|TRBV29-1
CSVGDSGVGETQYF
TGCAGCGTTGGGGATTCGGGGGTCGGGGAGACCCAGTACTTC
>many|-|TRBJ2-3|11|TRBV30
CAWSELDTQYF
TGTGCCTGGAGTGAATTGGATACGCAGTATTTT
>many|-|TRBJ2-7|14|TRBV12-5
CASGPGLNSYEQYF
TGTGCTAGTGGTCCCGGACTGAATTCCTACGAGCAGTACTTC
>-|TRBD1|TRBJ2-7|15|TRBV5-1
CASSTGQGRTYEQYF
TGCGCCAGCAGCACGGGACAGGGAAGAACCTACGAGCAGTACTTC
>many|TRBD1|TRBJ2-5|16|TRBV25-1
CASTAPRRQGQETQYF
TGTGCCAGCACTGCCCCCCGAAGACAGGGCCAAGAGACCCAGTACTTC
>many|TRBD1|TRBJ1-2|11|TRBV2
CASRQGHGYTF
TGTGCCAGCAGACAGGGGCATGGCTACACCTTC
>many|-|TRBJ2-1|13|TRBV6-1
CASIKEGRNEQFF
TGTGCCAGCATCAAGGAAGGGCGCAATGAGCAGTTCTTC
>few|-|TRBJ2-3|12|TRBV15
CATGQRADTQYF
TGTGCCACCGGTCAAAGGGCAGATACGCAGTATTTT
>few|TRBD1|TRBJ2-2|16|TRBV6-5
CASTYRDRADTGELFF
TGTGCCAGCACCTACCGGGACAGGGCGGACACCGGGGAGCTGTTTTTT
>many|-|TRBJ2-5|17|TRBV5-1
CASSLFPSSVGRETQYF
TGCGCCAGCAGCTTGTTTCCGTCCTCGGTCGGTCGCGAGACCCAGTACTTC
>many|TRBD2|TRBJ2-1|15|TRBV12-3/TRBV12-4
CASSRGGAAYNEQFF
TGTGCCAGCAGCCGCGGGGGGGCAGCTTACAATGAGCAGTTCTTC
>many|-|TRBJ1-1|13|TRBV7-9
CASSLGESTEAFF
TGTGCCAGCAGCTTAGGGGAATCGACTGAAGCTTTCTTT
>-|-|TRBJ2-7|11|TRBV3-1
CAGSQLYEQYF
TGTGCCGGCAGCCAACTCTACGAGCAGTACTTC
>many|-|TRBJ2-5|13|TRBV9
CASSDSSFETQYF
TGTGCCAGCAGCGACTCTAGTTTCGAGACCCAGTACTTC
>many|-|TRBJ1-6|15|TRBV20-1
CSARDGQSYNSPLHF
TGCAGTGCTAGGGACGGACAGTCGTATAATTCACCCCTCCACTTT
>few|TRBD2|TRBJ2-1|16|TRBV6-2/TRBV6-3
CASSLLGGEVRREQFF
TGTGCCAGCAGTCTGCTCGGGGGGGAGGTCCGTCGTGAGCAGTTCTTC
>many|-|TRBJ2-2|14|TRBV10-1
CASSMTAFTGELFF
TGCGCCAGCAGCATGACGGCTTTCACCGGGGAGCTGTTTTTT
>many|-|TRBJ2-1|16|TRBV6-5
CASTKNTGSSYNEQFF
TGTGCCAGCACCAAAAACACAGGGAGCTCCTACAATGAGCAGTTCTTC
>few|-|TRBJ2-1|16|TRBV7-9
CASSLVQGKPYNEQFF
TGTGCCAGCAGCTTAGTGCAGGGAAAACCCTACAATGAGCAGTTCTTC
>many|-|TRBJ2-7|11|TRBV10-3
CAISAQGEQYF
TGTGCCATCAGTGCCCAAGGCGAGCAGTACTTC
>-|TRBD2|TRBJ2-2|15|TRBV9
CASRALAGPVGELFF
TGTGCCAGCAGAGCACTAGCGGGGCCAGTCGGGGAGCTGTTTTTT
>many|-|TRBJ1-5|15|TRBV27
CASREAGAFNQPQHF
TGTGCCAGCAGGGAAGCAGGCGCTTTCAATCAGCCCCAGCATTTT
>few|-|TRBJ2-1|15|TRBV9
CASSGDGRSYNEQFF
TGTGCCAGCAGCGGGGACGGCCGCTCCTACAATGAGCAGTTCTTC
>few|-|TRBJ1-2|12|TRBV29-1
CSTGQRNYGYTF
TGCAGCACCGGACAGAGAAACTATGGCTACACCTTC
>many|-|TRBJ1-1|14|TRBV6-6
CASSNGGGNTEAFF
TGTGCCAGCAGTAACGGAGGCGGGAACACTGAAGCTTTCTTT
>-|-|TRBJ2-1|13|TRBV5-1
CASTRGSYNEQFF
TGCGCCAGCACGCGCGGGTCCTACAATGAGCAGTTCTTC
>many|-|TRBJ2-5|14|TRBV7-6
CASTLLGAGETQYF
TGTGCCAGCACCCTGTTGGGGGCCGGCGAGACCCAGTACTTC